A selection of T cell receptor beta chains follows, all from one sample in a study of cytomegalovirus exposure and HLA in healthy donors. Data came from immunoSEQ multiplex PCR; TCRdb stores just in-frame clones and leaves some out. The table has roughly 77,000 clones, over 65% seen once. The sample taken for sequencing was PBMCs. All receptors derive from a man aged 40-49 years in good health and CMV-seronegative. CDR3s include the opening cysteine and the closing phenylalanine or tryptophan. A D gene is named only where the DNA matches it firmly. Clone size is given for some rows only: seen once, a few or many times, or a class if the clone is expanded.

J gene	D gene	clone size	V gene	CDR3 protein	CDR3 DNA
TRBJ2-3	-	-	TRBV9	CASSIGLRNTDTQYF	TGTGCCAGCAGCATAGGACTCCGGAACACAGATACGCAGTATTTT
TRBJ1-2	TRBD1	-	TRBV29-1	CSVARQGWGYTF	TGCAGCGTTGCGCGACAGGGTTGGGGCTACACCTTC
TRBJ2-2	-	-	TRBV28	CASSLAGEVRELFF	TGTGCCAGCAGTTTGGCAGGGGAAGTTAGGGAGCTGTTTTTT
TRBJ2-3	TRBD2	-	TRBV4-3	CASSQDRLAGYTDTQYF	TGCGCCAGCAGCCAAGATCGGCTAGCGGGCTACACAGATACGCAGTATTTT
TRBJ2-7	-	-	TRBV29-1	CSERHLLPYEQYF	TGCAGCGAAAGACACTTACTCCCCTACGAGCAGTACTTC
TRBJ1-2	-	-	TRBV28	CASRGGTGANYGYTF	TGTGCCAGCAGGGGCGGGACGGGAGCTAACTATGGCTACACCTTC
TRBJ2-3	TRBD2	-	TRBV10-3	CATRSRLAGGHSTDTQYF	TGTGCCACCAGGTCTAGGCTAGCGGGAGGGCATAGCACAGATACGCAGTATTTT
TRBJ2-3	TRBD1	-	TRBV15	CATSITGGTDTQYF	TGTGCCACCAGCATCACAGGGGGCACAGATACGCAGTATTTT
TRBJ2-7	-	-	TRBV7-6	CASSLGTAISYEQYF	TGTGCCAGCAGCTTAGGGACAGCTATATCCTACGAGCAGTACTTC
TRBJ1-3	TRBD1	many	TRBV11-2	CASSPSGTGLSGNTIYF	TGTGCCAGCAGCCCATCGGGGACAGGCCTCTCTGGAAACACCATATATTTT
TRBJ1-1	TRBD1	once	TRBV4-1	CASSLNAGGTEAFF	TGCGCCAGCAGCCTTAACGCAGGGGGCACTGAAGCTTTCTTT
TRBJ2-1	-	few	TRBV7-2	CASSPPGLVYNEQFF	TGTGCCAGCAGCCCTCCGGGACTCGTCTACAATGAGCAGTTCTTC
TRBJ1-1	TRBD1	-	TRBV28	CASSPDRGNTEAFF	TGTGCCAGCAGCCCAGACAGGGGGAACACTGAAGCTTTCTTT
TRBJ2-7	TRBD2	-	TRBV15	CATSRDGIDSGSDEQYF	TGTGCCACCAGCAGAGATGGGATCGATAGCGGGAGTGACGAGCAGTACTTC
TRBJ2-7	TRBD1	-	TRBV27	CASTLRGGLSYEQYF	TGTGCCAGCACCCTCCGAGGGGGCTTGAGCTACGAGCAGTACTTC
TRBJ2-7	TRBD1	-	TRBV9	CASSGGDRGYYEQYF	TGTGCCAGCAGCGGAGGCGACAGGGGTTACTACGAGCAGTACTTC
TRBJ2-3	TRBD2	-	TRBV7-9	CASSFGTSGGSDTQYF	TGTGCCAGCAGCTTCGGGACTAGCGGGGGTTCAGATACGCAGTATTTT
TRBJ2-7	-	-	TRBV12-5	CASAADTFPYEQYF	TGTGCTAGTGCCGCGGACACTTTTCCCTACGAGCAGTACTTC
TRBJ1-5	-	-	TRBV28	CASSLYGNGNQPQHF	TGTGCCAGCAGTTTATACGGGAACGGTAATCAGCCCCAGCATTTT
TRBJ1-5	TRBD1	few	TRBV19	CASSMTGGVGNQPQHF	TGTGCCAGTAGTATGACAGGGGGCGTAGGCAATCAGCCCCAGCATTTT
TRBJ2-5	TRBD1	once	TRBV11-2	CASSLRPGGQETQYF	TGTGCCAGCAGCTTACGCCCAGGGGGCCAAGAGACCCAGTACTTC
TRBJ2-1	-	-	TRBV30	CAWTSYNGQFF	TGTGCCTGGACTAGCTACAATGGGCAGTTCTTC
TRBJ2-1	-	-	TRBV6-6	CASSYSEDLSYNEQFF	TGTGCCAGCAGTTACTCAGAGGACTTGTCATACAATGAGCAGTTCTTC
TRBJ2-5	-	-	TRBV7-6	CASSLERKAGTPYF	TGTGCCAGCAGCTTAGAGAGGAAGGCGGGGACTCCTTACTTC
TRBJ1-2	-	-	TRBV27	CASTDGRLNYGYTF	TGTGCCAGCACCGACGGCAGGCTAAACTATGGCTACACCTTC
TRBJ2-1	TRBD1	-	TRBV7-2	CASSPGGEGEQFF	TGTGCCAGCAGCCCAGGGGGAGAAGGTGAGCAGTTCTTC
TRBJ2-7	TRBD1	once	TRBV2	CASSEARGSGQGEQYF	TGTGCCAGCAGTGAAGCGCGTGGTAGTGGACAGGGCGAGCAGTACTTC